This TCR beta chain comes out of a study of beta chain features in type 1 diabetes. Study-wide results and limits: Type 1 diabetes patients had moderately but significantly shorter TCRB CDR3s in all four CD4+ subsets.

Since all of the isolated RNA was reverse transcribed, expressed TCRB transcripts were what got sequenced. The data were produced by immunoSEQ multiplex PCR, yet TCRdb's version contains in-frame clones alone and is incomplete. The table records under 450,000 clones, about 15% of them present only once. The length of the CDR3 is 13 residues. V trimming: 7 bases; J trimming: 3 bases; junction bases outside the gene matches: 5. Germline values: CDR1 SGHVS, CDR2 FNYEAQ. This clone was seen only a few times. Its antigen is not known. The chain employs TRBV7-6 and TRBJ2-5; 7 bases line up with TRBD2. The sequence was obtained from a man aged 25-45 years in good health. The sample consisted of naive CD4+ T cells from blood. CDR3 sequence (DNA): TGTGCCAGCACCCCAAGCGGGGAAGAGACCCAGTACTTC. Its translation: CASTPSGEETQYF.